This entry concerns a single TCR beta chain. The antigen is unknown. TCRdb redid the calling of the reads with MiXCR, one entry per CDR3 protein. The data contain hundreds of thousands of distinct CDR3 sequences, around 30% of them singletons. This sample is part of a study of T cell repertoires in cytomegalovirus infection. Looking at the study overall: Indications came from public TCR beta signatures; they pointed to CMV infection and to a matching HLA type.

Whole-study findings and limits: Frequencies of public TCR beta families were cumulated, and this identified carriers of CMV plus the relevant HLA.

Trimming cost V 5 bases and J 0 bases, with 13 bases left between them. Germline values: CDR1 MNHEY, CDR2 SMNVEV (reference sequence). CDR3 length: 15 amino acids. The rearrangement joins TRBV27 to TRBJ1-1; D gene ambiguous. The sequenced sample was cultured CD8+ T cells from PBMCs, obtained from culture after CMV antigen stimulation. This sequence originates from a human donor in good health (CMV status not recorded). Some clones in this sample may be carry-over from other donors' samples. The DNA for the CDR3 is TGTGCCAGCAGTCCCCGGGGAACGCTGAACACTGAAGCTTTCTTT. It yields the protein CASSPRGTLNTEAFF.